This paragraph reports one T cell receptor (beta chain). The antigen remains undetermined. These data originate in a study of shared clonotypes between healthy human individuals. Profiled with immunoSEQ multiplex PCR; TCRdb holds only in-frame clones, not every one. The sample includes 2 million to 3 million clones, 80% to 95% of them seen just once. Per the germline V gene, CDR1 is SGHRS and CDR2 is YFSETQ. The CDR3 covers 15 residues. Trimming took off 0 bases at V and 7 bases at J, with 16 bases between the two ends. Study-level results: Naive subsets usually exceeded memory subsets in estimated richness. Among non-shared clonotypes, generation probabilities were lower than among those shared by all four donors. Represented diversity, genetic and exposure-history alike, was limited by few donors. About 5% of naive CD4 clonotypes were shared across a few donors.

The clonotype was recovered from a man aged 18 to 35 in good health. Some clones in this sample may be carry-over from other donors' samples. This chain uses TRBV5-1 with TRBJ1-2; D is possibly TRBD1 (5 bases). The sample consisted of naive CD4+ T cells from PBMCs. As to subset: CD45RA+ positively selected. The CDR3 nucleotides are TGCGCCAGCAGCTTGGCAGGGACCACCCCATCTGGCTACACCTTC. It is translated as CASSLAGTTPSGYTF. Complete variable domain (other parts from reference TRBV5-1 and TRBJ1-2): KAGVTQTPRYLIKTRGQQVTLSCSPISGHRSVSWYQQTPGQGLQFLFEYFSETQRNKGNFPGRFSGRQFSNSRSEMNVSTLELGDSALYLCASSLAGTTPSGYTFGSGTRLTVV.